Listed here are 2 T cell receptor beta chains from one sample, sequenced in a study of blood T cell repertoires in COVID-19. Only in-frame clones appear in the TCRdb table, and some are missing; sequencing was by immunoSEQ multiplex PCR. The sample has 120,000 to 150,000 clones, approximately 90% seen once. The sequencing sample was made of PBMCs or T cells enriched from blood (not recorded which). The source of these receptors is a woman in her 30s with acute COVID-19.

V gene TRBV6-6 combines with J gene TRBJ1-5, with D possibly matching TRBD1 (5 bases). The V gene lost 7 bases and the J gene lost 5 bases, with 18 bases spanning the gap. This CDR3 region has 15 residues. Germline loops: CDR1 MNHNY, CDR2 SVGAGI (reference sequence). In DNA form, the CDR3 reads TGTGCCAGCAAGGCCCGGGGGTCCAGCGATCAGCCCCAGCATTTT. It yields the protein CASKARGSSDQPQHF.

The CDR3 nucleotides are TGTGCCAGCAGCTTGTTGGCAGATTCCTACGAGCAGTACTTC. Its translation is CASSLLADSYEQYF. V usage is TRBV7-9 and J usage is TRBJ2-7; D uncertain. The V and J ends lost 3 bases and 1 base respectively, with 10 bases between them. CDR3 length: 14 amino acids. CDR1 and CDR2 from the germline V gene are SEHNR and FQNEAQ (reference sequence).